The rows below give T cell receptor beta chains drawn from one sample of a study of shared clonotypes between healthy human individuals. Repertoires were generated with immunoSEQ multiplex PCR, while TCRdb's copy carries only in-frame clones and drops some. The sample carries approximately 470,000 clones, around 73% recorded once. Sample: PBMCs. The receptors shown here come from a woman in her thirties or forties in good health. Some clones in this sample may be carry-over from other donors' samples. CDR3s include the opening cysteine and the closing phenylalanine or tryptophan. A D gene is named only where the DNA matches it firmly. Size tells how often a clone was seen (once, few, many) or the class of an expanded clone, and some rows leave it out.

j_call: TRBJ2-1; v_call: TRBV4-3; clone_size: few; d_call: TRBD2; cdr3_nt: TGCGCCAGCAGCCAAGAGGGGGTTGGGCAGGGACTAGTCTACAATGAGCAGTTCTTC; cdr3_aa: CASSQEGVGQGLVYNEQFF
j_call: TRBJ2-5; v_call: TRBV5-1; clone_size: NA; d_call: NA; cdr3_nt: TGCGCCAGCAGCTTGGCCCGGTGGGAGTCTCAAGAGACCCAGTACTTC; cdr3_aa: CASSLARWESQETQYF
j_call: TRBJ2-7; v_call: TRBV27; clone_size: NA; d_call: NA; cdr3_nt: TGTGCCAGCAGTTTATCTTCGGGACTCCAGATGTACGAGCAGTACTTC; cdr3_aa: CASSLSSGLQMYEQYF
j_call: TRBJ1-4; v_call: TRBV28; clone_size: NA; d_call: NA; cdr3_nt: TGTGCCAGCAGTCCTAGTAATGAAAAACTGTTTTTT; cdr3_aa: CASSPSNEKLFF
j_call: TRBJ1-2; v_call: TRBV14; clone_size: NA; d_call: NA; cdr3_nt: TGTGCCAGCAGCCGGGGCAGTCTATTCTATGGCTACACCTTC; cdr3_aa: CASSRGSLFYGYTF
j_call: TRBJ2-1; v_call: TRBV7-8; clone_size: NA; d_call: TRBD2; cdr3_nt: TGTGCCAGCAGCTTAGGGACTAGCGGGATCAATGAGCAGTTCTTC; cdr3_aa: CASSLGTSGINEQFF
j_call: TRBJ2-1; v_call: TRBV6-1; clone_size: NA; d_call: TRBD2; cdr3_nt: TGTGCCAGCAGGAGACTAGCGGGTTCGCGCAATGAGCAGTTCTTC; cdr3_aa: CASRRLAGSRNEQFF
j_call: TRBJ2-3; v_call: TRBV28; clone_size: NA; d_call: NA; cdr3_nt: TGTGCCAGCTCCGGACAGTCCACAGATACGCAGTATTTT; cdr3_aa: CASSGQSTDTQYF
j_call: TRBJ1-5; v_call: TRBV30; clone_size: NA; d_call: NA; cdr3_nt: TGTGCCTGGAGTCTACAGGGTAATCAGCCCCAGCATTTT; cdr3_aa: CAWSLQGNQPQHF
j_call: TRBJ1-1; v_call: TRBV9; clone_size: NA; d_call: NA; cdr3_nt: TGTGCCAGCAGCCCCCGCCTTCTGAACACTGAAGCTTTCTTT; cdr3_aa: CASSPRLLNTEAFF
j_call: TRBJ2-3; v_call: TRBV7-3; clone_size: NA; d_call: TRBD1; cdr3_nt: TGTGCCAGCAGCTCATCAGGGGGTGGGCCAGATACGCAGTATTTT; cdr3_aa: CASSSSGGGPDTQYF
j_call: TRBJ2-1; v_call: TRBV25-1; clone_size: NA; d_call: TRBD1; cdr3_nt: TGTGCCAGCGGGGACAGGGTGAATGAGCAGTTCTTC; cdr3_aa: CASGDRVNEQFF
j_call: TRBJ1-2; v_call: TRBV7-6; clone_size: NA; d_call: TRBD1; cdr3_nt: TGTGCCAGCTCCAGGGACAGCACTAACTATGGCTACACCTTC; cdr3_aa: CASSRDSTNYGYTF
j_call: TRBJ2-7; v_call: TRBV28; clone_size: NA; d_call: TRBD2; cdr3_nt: TGTGCCAGCAGTTTCCTAGCGGGAGACTACGAGCAGTACTTC; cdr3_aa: CASSFLAGDYEQYF
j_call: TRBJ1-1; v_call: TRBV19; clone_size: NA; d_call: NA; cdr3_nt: TGTGCCAGTCGGAACCAGGGGATCGCTGAAGCTTTCTTT; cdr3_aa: CASRNQGIAEAFF
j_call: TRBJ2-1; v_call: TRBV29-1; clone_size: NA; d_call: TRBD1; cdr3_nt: TGCAGCGTCGAGAGGGGGCAGGGGAGAGAGCAGTTCTTC; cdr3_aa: CSVERGQGREQFF
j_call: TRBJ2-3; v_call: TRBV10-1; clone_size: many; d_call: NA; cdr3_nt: TGCGCCAGCAGCTTCGGGACCCCGGATACGCAGTATTTT; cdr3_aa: CASSFGTPDTQYF
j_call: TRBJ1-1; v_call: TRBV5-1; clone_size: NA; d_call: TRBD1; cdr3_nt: TGCGCCAGCAGCTCACGCTTTGCGGCCGGGACAGGGAATTCTGAAGCTTTCTTT; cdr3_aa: CASSSRFAAGTGNSEAFF
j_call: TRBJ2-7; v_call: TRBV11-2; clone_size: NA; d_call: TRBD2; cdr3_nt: TGTGCCAGCAGCTCCACACGGAGCGGGAGGGACGACGAGCAGTACTTC; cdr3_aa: CASSSTRSGRDDEQYF
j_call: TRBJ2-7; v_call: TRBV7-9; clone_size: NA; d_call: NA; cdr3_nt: TGTGCCAGCAGCCCTCTGGGGCAGAGCTACGAGCAGTACTTC; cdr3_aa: CASSPLGQSYEQYF
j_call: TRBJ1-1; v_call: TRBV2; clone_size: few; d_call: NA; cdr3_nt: TGTGCCAGCAGTGAAGCTGGGGCTTTCTTT; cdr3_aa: CASSEAGAFF
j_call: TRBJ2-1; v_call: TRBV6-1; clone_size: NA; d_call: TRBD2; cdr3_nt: TGTGCCAGCAGTGAACCGCCGGGACTAGCGGAGTACAATGAGCAGTTCTTC; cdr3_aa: CASSEPPGLAEYNEQFF